This TCR beta chain was found in a study of T-cell reconstitution after alpha-beta-depleted transplantation in children. For TCRbeta, the library was prepared with unique molecular identifiers. TCRdb fed the PCR reads into MiXCR, producing one record per CDR3 protein. The sample contains approximately 490,000 distinct CDR3 sequences, roughly a tenth of which appear only once. The table lists this clonotype with many counts. No antigen is known for it. The study, taken as a whole, reports: Surviving recipient T cells and intrathymic progenitors accounted for some patients' high TCRbeta diversity at day 60. Newly produced T cells mostly provided counts and TCRbeta diversity after one year, as hyperexpanded clones declined. About two months after transplant, alpha-beta T cells reportedly came from several hundred expanded graft clones.

V was trimmed by 4 bases and J by 6 bases, leaving 6 bases between them. Germline CDR1 and CDR2: SQVTM and ANQGSEA. This CDR3 comprises 10 residues. This sequence joins TRBV29-1 and TRBJ1-2; D remains ambiguous. The input for sequencing was PBMCs, taken before TCRalphabeta/CD19-depleted stem cell transplant. The clonotype comes from a child under 10 years old with inherited bone marrow failure, due to receive a stem cell transplant. Written as DNA, the CDR3 is TGCAGCGTTGGGGTGGATGGCTACACCTTC. Amino acid sequence: CSVGVDGYTF.